This TCR beta chain appears in the sequencing data of a study of blood T cell repertoires in COVID-19. Germline CDR1 reads SGHNT; CDR2 reads YYREEE (reference sequence). V lost 0 bases, J lost 1 base, and 10 bases lay in between. The CDR3 loop spans 16 amino acids. Only one count was recorded for this clone. The table came from immunoSEQ multiplex PCR; TCRdb's copy has only in-frame clones and leaves some out. The sample records under 65,000 clones, approximately 84% being singletons. The chain links TRBV5-4 to TRBJ2-2; a weak D match, TRBD2 (6 bases). The source is a man older than 75 in a cohort sampled during active COVID-19. Sequenced sample: peripheral blood. As DNA, the CDR3 is TGTGCCAGCAGCTTGGTTGGGGGGAGGAACACCGGGGAGCTGTTTTTT. Protein product: CASSLVGGRNTGELFF.